These T cell receptor beta chains were read from a single sample in a study of tumour-infiltrating T cells in Burkitt lymphoma. Profiled with immunoSEQ multiplex PCR; TCRdb holds only in-frame clones, not every one. Of approximately 46,000 clones in the sample, around a third were seen once. Material for sequencing was tumor tissue. The receptors come from a human donor with Burkitt lymphoma. The CDR3 runs from the conserved cysteine through the conserved F or W. Each record gives: V gene, CDR3 protein.

>TRBV28
CASSPMREKLFF
>TRBV9
CASSVGSTYEQYF
>TRBV11-3
CASSLGTGTEAFF
>TRBV15
CATSREQATDTQYF
>TRBV14
CASSQDQNTEAFF
>TRBV29-1
CSFKASTNEKLFF
>TRBV9
CASSVLGGPGNEQFF
>TRBV4-3
CASSRRLQETQYF
>TRBV4-2
CASSQEQGAGELFF
>TRBV28
CASSFLADYGYTF
>TRBV5-1
CASSPGYLETQYF
>TRBV2
CASKLGGYSTDTQYF
>TRBV19
CASSMSPGGLYNEQFF
>TRBV4-3
CASSPDRGISNQPQHF
>TRBV5-1
CASSLGALTDTQYF
>TRBV6-1
CASRETSLGSPLHF
>TRBV6-1
CASSQQAMDAHF
>TRBV7-8
CASSPLGSTDTQYF
>TRBV7-9
CASQSGGASDTQYF
>TRBV27
CASSSQIGTLNYGYTF
>TRBV11-3
CASSLDRGSRGYTF
>TRBV6-5
CASSYLAGGRETQYF
>TRBV4-2
CASSQDPYSNQPQHF
>TRBV4-2
CASSQQGVGNSPLHF
>TRBV5-4
CASSSVSGGQTDTQYF
>TRBV20-1
CSAGGSWGQYF
>TRBV30
CAWILSPLHF
>TRBV6-1
CASTTGQTINQPQHF
>TRBV7-2
CASKLGAGAQYF
>TRBV9
CASSENQDGANVLTF
>TRBV5-1
CASRLQPNTEAFF
>TRBV4-1
CASSQGPIENTEAFF
>TRBV7-2
CASRGASGQETQYF
>TRBV5-1
CASSLTNYGYTF
>TRBV15
CATSSTGQARQPQHF
>TRBV4-1
CASSQGGPGKTQYF
>TRBV25-1
CASSESANTGELFF
>TRBV6-5
CASSYGPGVRGEKLFF
>TRBV5-1
CASSRALSNTEAFF
>TRBV6-5
CASSPTGESTGELFF
>TRBV30
CAWSLGTGVYEQYF
>TRBV7-9
CASSLRAPSYNEQFF
>TRBV7-9
CASSLGQGNQPQHF
>TRBV29-1
CSVEVPGIHTEAFF
>TRBV5-1
CASSLRADTQYF
>TRBV7-2
CASSLTGRVDTQYF
>TRBV30
CAWTGGGTQYF
>TRBV14
CASSRQRIGYTF
>TRBV6-4
CASSDRGSRTDTQYF
>TRBV5-6
CASSLTYEQYF
>TRBV28
CASSFGQGNSPLHF
>TRBV5-5
CASSLFGNQPQHF
>TRBV19
CASSTLTGLREAFF
>TRBV30
CACPTDRVIGYTF
>TRBV28
CASSRTRSSDTQYF
>TRBV19
CASSPLSGQGIAQYF
>TRBV7-2
CASSQAWGRGDTQYF
>TRBV4-2
CASSQSTGGLPEQYF
>TRBV10-3
CAISESNRGDSYEQYF